This passage covers 7 T cell receptor beta chains from one sample sequenced in a study of vaccination and CD4 T cells after COVID-19. The Oncomine TCR Beta short-read assay generated sequence data from the DNA of cultured CD4+ T cells. MiXCR, applied by TCRdb to the PCR reads, yields one record per CDR3 protein. This sample has about 20,000 distinct CDR3 sequences, with about 53% found just once. The antigens for these receptors are not known. Described treatment: approximately 9-day PBMC culture with coronavirus spike peptide pools or control peptides (ViraFEST assay). The sample was CD4+ T cells from blood, cultured in vitro. The receptors stem from a human donor who had recovered from COVID-19.

The table lists this clonotype with a few counts. The V call is TRBV10-3, the J call TRBJ2-3, with 8 nucleotides matching TRBD2. J was trimmed by 2 bases and V by 6 bases; bases with no gene match: 4. The CDR3 is made up of 14 amino acids. The V gene's germline CDR1 is ENHRY and CDR2 SYGVKD. The chain's CDR3 is CAISVSGATDTQYF. The CDR3 region has the DNA TGTGCCATCAGCGTTAGCGGGGCCACAGATACGCAGTATTTT.

There are a few counts of this clonotype. The chain employs TRBV19 and TRBJ1-5; the D gene is possibly TRBD1 (5 bases). CDR3 size: 16 residues. Trimming took 7 bases from V and 5 from J, leaving 21 bases between them. Looked up from germline, CDR1 is LNHDA and CDR2 is SQIVND (reference sequence). CDR3 in amino acids: CASNTGGALGHQPQHF. The CDR3 nucleotides are TGTGCCAGTAACACCGGTGGGGCCTTGGGGCATCAGCCCCAGCATTTT.

V and J are TRBV27 and TRBJ2-2; D is possibly TRBD1 or TRBD2 (5 bases each). This CDR3 is built from 17 residues. CDR1 MNHEY and CDR2 SMNVEV come from the germline V gene (reference sequence). Trimming left V 6 bases short and J 0 bases short, with 17 bases between. The CDR3, as DNA: TGTGCCAGCAGACCCCCCTGGAGGACATCGAACACCGGGGAGCTGTTTTTT. As protein: CASRPPWRTSNTGELFF.

This sequence joins TRBV7-9 and TRBJ1-1; D remains unclear. V gave up 4 bases and J gave up 7 bases, with 7 bases separating them. This CDR3 is built from 11 residues. Germline V lookup: CDR1 SEHNR, CDR2 FQNEAQ (reference sequence). The CDR3: CASSWYLEAFF. CDR3 DNA sequence: TGTGCCAGCAGCTGGTACCTTGAAGCTTTCTTT. The full variable domain, with the rest looked up from reference TRBV7-9 and TRBJ1-1, is DTGVSQNPRHKITKRGQNVTFRCDPISEHNRLYWYRQTLGQGPEFLTYFQNEAQLEKSRLLSDRFSAERPKGSFSTLEIQRTEQGDSAMYLCASSWYLEAFFGQGTRLTVV.

The chain employs TRBV20-1 and TRBJ2-1; D is perhaps TRBD2 (6 bases). V shed 2 bases and J shed 0 bases, with 14 bases lying between them. Germline-derived CDR1 and CDR2 are DFQATT and SNEGSKA (reference sequence). The length of the CDR3 is 16 residues. CDR3 in DNA: TGCAGTGCTAGACGCCCCCAGCGGGTCTCCTACAATGAGCAGTTCTTC. Translated: CSARRPQRVSYNEQFF.

The V and J genes are TRBV6-5 and TRBJ2-2; TRBD1 or TRBD2 may be the D gene (7 bases each). The CDR3 consists of 15 residues. V dropped 2 bases and J dropped 7 bases, with 14 bases sitting between them. Germline assignment: CDR1 MNHEY and CDR2 SVGAGI. The CDR3 is CASSYAGAGGGELFF. DNA of the CDR3: TGTGCCAGCAGTTACGCGGGAGCAGGGGGCGGGGAGCTGTTTTTT.

The CDR3 nucleotides read TGTGCCAGCAGCTCGCAGGGACAAAGCAATCAGCCCCAGCATTTT. Its translation: CASSSQGQSNQPQHF. The chain uses TRBV7-9 and TRBJ1-5, with TRBD1 as a possible D gene (6 bases). Trimming took off 4 bases at V and 1 base at J, with 11 bases between the two ends. Germline V CDR1 and CDR2: SEHNR, FQNEAQ (reference sequence). This CDR3 is 15 amino acids long. The full variable domain, completed using reference TRBV7-9 and TRBJ1-5, is DTGVSQNPRHKITKRGQNVTFRCDPISEHNRLYWYRQTLGQGPEFLTYFQNEAQLEKSRLLSDRFSAERPKGSFSTLEIQRTEQGDSAMYLCASSSQGQSNQPQHFGDGTRLSIL.